The present entry profiles one T cell receptor beta chain with its context. This entry is derived from a study of blood T cell repertoires in COVID-19. Here immunoSEQ multiplex PCR was the method, and the copy in TCRdb shows in-frame clones only, minus some. Here the sample spans some 300,000 clones, around 90% being singletons. The sequenced sample consisted of PBMCs or T cells enriched from blood (not recorded which). The receptor was derived from a woman aged 60-70 years in a cohort exposed to, infected with or recovered from COVID-19 (not recorded which).

The CDR3 loop is CASSEERTSGSYEQYF. The DNA for the CDR3 is TGTGCCAGCAGTGAAGAAAGGACTAGCGGGAGCTACGAGCAGTACTTC. This chain connects TRBV2 to TRBJ2-7, with 13 bases aligning to TRBD2. With 1 base clipped from V and 3 bases from J, the junction kept 3 bases outside the gene matches. The germline CDR1 and CDR2 sequences are SNHLY and FYNNEI. CDR3 length: 16 residues.